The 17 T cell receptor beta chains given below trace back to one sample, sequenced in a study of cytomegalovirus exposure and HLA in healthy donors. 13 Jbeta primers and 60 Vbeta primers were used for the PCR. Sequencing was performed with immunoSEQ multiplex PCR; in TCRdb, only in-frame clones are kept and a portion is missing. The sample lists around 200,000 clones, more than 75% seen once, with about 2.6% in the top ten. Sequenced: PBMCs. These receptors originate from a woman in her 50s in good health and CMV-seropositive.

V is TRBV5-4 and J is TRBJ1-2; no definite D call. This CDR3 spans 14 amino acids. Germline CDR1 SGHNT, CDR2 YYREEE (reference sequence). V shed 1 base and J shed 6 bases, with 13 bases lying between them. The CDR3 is CASSLPGGSNGYTF. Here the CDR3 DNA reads TGTGCCAGCAGCTTGCCAGGAGGGTCTAATGGCTACACCTTC. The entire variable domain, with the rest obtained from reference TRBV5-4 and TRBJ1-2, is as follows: ETGVTQSPTHLIKTRGQQVTLRCSSQSGHNTVSWYQQALGQGPQFIFQYYREEENGRGNFPPRFSGLQFPNYSSELNVNALELDDSALYLCASSLPGGSNGYTFGSGTRLTVV.

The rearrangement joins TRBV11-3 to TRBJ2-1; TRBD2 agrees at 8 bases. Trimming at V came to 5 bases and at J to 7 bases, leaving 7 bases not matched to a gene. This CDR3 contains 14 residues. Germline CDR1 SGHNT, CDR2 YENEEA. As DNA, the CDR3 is TGTGCCAGCAGCCTCGGGGGGGCTAGGAATGAGCAGTTCTTC. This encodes CASSLGGARNEQFF.

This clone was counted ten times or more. The CDR3 coding sequence is TGTGCCTGGAGTACACCGGGACAGGGATATGAAAAACTGTTTTTT. As protein: CAWSTPGQGYEKLFF. The chain uses TRBV30 and TRBJ1-4, with 9 bases fitting TRBD1. The CDR3 consists of 15 residues. V lost 2 bases to trimming and J lost 6 bases; unmatched junction nucleotides: 7. In germline, CDR1 is GTSNPN, CDR2 SVGIG (reference sequence).

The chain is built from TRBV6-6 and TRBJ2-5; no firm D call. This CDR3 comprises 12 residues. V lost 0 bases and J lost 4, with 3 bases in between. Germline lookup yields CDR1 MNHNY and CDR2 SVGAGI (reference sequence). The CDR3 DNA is TGTGCCAGCAGTTACTCCAGAGAGACCCAGTACTTC. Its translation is CASSYSRETQYF.

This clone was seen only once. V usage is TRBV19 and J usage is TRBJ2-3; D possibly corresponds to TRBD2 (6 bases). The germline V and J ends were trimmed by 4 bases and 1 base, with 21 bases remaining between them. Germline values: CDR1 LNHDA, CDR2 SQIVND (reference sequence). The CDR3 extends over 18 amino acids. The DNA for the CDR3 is TGTGCCAGTAGTACGTGGAGGGCGCTGCGCGGTGGCACAGATACGCAGTATTTT. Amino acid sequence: CASSTWRALRGGTDTQYF.

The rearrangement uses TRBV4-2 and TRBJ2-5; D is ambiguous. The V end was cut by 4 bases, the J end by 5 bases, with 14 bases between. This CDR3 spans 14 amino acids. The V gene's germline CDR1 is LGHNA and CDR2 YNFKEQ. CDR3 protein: CASSPTSILETQYF. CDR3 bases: TGTGCCAGCAGCCCGACTTCGATCTTGGAGACCCAGTACTTC.

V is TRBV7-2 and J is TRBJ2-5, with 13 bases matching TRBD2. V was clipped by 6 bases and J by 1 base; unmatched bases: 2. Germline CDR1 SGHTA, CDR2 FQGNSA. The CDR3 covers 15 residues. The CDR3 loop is CASRRLAGGQETQYF. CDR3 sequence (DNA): TGTGCCAGCAGGCGACTAGCGGGGGGCCAAGAGACCCAGTACTTC.

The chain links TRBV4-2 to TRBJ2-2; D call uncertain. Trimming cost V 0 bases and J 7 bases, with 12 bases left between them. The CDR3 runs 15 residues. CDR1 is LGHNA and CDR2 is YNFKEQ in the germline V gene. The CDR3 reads CASSQDRSASGELFF. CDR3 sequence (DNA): TGTGCCAGCAGCCAAGATCGCAGCGCCAGCGGGGAGCTGTTTTTT.

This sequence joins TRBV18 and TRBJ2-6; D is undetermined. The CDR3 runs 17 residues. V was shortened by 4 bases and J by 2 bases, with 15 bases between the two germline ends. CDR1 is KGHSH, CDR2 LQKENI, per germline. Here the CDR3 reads CASSLNSHLTGANVLTF. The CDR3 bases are TGTGCCAGCTCACTAAATTCACATCTGACTGGGGCCAACGTCCTGACTTTC.

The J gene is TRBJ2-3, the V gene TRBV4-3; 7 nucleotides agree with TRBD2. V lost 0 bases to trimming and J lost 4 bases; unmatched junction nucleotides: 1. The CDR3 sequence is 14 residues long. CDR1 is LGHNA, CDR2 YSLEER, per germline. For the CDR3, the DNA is TGCGCCAGCAGCCAAGACGGACTAGCAGATACGCAGTATTTT. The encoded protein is CASSQDGLADTQYF.

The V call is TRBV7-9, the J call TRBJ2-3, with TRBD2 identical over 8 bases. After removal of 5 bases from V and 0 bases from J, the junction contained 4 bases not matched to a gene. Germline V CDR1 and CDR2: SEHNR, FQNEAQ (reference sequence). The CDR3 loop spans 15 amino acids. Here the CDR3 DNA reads TGTGCCAGCAGCCATAGCGGGGACAGCACAGATACGCAGTATTTT. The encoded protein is CASSHSGDSTDTQYF.

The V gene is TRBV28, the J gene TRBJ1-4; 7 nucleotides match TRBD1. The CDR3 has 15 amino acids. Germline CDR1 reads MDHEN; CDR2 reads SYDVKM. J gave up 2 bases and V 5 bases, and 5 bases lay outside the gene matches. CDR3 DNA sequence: TGTGCCAGCAGTCACAGGGGCGGCACTAATGAAAAACTGTTTTTT. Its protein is CASSHRGGTNEKLFF.

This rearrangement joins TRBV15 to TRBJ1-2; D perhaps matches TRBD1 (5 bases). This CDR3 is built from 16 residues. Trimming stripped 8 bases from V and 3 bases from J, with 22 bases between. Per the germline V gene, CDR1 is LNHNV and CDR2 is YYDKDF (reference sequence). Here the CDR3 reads CATGAGLLGDDYGYTF. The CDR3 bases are TGTGCCACCGGGGCGGGGCTTTTGGGGGATGACTATGGCTACACCTTC.

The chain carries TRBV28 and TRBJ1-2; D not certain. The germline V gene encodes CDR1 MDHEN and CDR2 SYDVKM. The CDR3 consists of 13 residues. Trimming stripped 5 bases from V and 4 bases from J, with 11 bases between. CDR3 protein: CASSPGLIYGYTF. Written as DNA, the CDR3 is TGTGCCAGCAGTCCTGGGCTAATCTATGGCTACACCTTC.

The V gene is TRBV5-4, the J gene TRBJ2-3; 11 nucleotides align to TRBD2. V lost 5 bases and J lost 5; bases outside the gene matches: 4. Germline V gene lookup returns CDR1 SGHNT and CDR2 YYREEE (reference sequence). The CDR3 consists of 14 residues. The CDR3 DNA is TGTGCCAGCAGTTATAGCGGGGGGGGAGATACGCAGTATTTT. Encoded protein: CASSYSGGGDTQYF.

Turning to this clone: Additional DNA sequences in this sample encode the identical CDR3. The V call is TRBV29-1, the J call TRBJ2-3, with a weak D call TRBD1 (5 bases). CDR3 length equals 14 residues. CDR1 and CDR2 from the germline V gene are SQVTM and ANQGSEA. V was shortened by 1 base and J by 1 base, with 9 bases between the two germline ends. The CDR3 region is CSVEGGRGTDTQYF. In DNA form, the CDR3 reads TGCAGCGTTGAAGGGGGCCGAGGCACAGATACGCAGTATTTT.

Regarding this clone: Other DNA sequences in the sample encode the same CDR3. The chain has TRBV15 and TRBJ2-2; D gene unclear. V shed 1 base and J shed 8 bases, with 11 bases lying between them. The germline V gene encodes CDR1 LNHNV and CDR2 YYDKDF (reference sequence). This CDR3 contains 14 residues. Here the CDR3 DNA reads TGTGCCACCAGCAGAGGGTTTTCAGCGGGGGAGCTGTTTTTT. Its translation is CATSRGFSAGELFF. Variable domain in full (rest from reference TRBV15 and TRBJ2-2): DAMVIQNPRYQVTQFGKPVTLSCSQTLNHNVMYWYQQKSSQAPKLLFHYYDKDFNNEADTPDNFQSRRPNTSFCFLDIRSPGLGDTAMYLCATSRGFSAGELFFGEGSRLTVL.